The T cell receptor (beta chain) under discussion was sequenced for a study of CD8 T cells in ankylosing spondylitis. Overall study findings and caveats: Blood of patients with ankylosing spondylitis appeared to be characterized by a TCR beta motif of several highly homologous variants.

About this clonotype: Its antigen is unknown.

Each TCR beta library was made by quantitative 5'-RACE that incorporated molecular barcodes. TCRdb reprocessed the 5' RACE reads via MiXCR and lists one record per CDR3 protein. Of more than 150,000 distinct CDR3 sequences in the sample, 9.5% to 15% were seen once. The receptor was isolated from a male donor with ankylosing spondylitis or in good health (not recorded which). The specimen sequenced was blood, either unsorted or a sorted T cell fraction (not recorded which).

The CDR3 DNA reads TGTGCCAGCAGCCGATACAGGGGAAATGAGCAGTTCTTC. Protein: CASSRYRGNEQFF. J is TRBJ2-1 and V is TRBV14; TRBD1 aligns across 7 bases. With 4 bases clipped from V and 7 bases from J, the junction kept 4 bases outside the gene matches. The CDR3 is 13 amino acids. CDR1 is SGHDN, CDR2 FVKESK, per germline.